This entry features one TCR beta chain sequence. Its target is unknown. The sample originates from a study of cytomegalovirus exposure and HLA in healthy donors. Study-level information: Unique TCRs from HLA-typed donors, 80 million to 90 million of them, were held in an early data release. Whole-study results and caveats: Researchers counted 180 or so TCR beta chains as cytomegalovirus-associated. Earlier analysis looked at TCR beta V segments, and most were productive about 90% or about 30% of the time.

Primers included in the PCR were 60 Vbeta and 13 Jbeta primers. The protocol was immunoSEQ multiplex PCR, while the TCRdb copy is restricted to in-frame clones and leaves out a portion. The repertoire holds about 86,000 clones, with over 70% as singletons. The source of this sequence is a man aged 60 to 69 in good health and CMV-seronegative. Source material: PBMCs.

CDR3 nucleotides: TGCAGCGCATCGACAGGGGGTATAAGCAATCAGCCCCAGCATTTT. Amino acid sequence: CSASTGGISNQPQHF. The V gene is TRBV29-1, the J gene TRBJ1-5, with TRBD1 matching over 9 bases. Germline assignment: CDR1 SQVTM and CDR2 ANQGSEA. V shed 7 bases and J 1 base; nucleotides not matched to a gene: 8. The CDR3 contains 15 residues.